This T cell receptor (beta chain) was identified in a study of response to subunit inactivated influenza vaccine. Study results and limitations: There was a suggestion from the authors that each seasonal influenza vaccination recruits few new T cells.

The length of the CDR3 is 14 residues. V lost 5 bases to trimming and J lost 3 bases; unmatched junction nucleotides: 4. Germline values: CDR1 SEHNR, CDR2 FQNEAQ (reference sequence). Concerning this clonotype: Its specificity is unknown.

TCRdb passed the RT-PCR reads through MiXCR, listing each CDR3 protein once. Of about 500,000 distinct CDR3 sequences in the sample, roughly 13% were seen once. The TCR originated in a man aged 45-65 years who received an inactivated influenza vaccine. The J gene is TRBJ2-7, the V gene TRBV7-9, with 10 nucleotides matching TRBD2. Here the sequenced sample was PBMCs from blood, taken 40 to 50 days after vaccination. CDR3 DNA sequence: TGTGCCAGCAGCGTTAGCGGGAGGAGCTACGAGCAGTACTTC. It encodes CASSVSGRSYEQYF.